Sequencing of this TCR beta chain was carried out in a study of blood T cell repertoires in COVID-19. Whole-study context: Sites in the United States, Italy and Spain provided acute and convalescent COVID-19 samples.

With respect to this clone: At one end, the junction sequence differs from germline, possibly due to a read error.

There are 16 residues in the CDR3. Germline values: CDR1 SEHNR, CDR2 FQNEAQ (reference sequence). Assay: immunoSEQ multiplex PCR; the TCRdb copy retains only in-frame clones and omits some. The data hold 250,000 or so clones, with about nine tenths observed a single time. Followed over time, Seattle patients had been enrolled while infection was active. The chain recombines TRBV7-9 with TRBJ1-2, with D uncertain. The sequenced sample was peripheral blood. The receptor's source is a man under 40 with COVID-19, enrolled during active disease. The CDR3 coding sequence is TGTGCCAGCAGCCTAGCCTTGAGAGGAGCTAACTATGGCTACACCTTC. This translates into CASSLALRGANYGYTF.